These 20 T cell receptor beta chains share one sample of origin, sequenced in a study of blood T cell repertoires in COVID-19. TCRdb keeps only in-frame clones here, not all; method: immunoSEQ multiplex PCR. The sample holds a few hundred thousand clones; 84% are singletons and the top ten take 1.4%. The sample comprised peripheral blood. Receptor source: a woman in her 40s who had recovered from COVID-19.

This clone has just a few counts. J is TRBJ1-5 and V is TRBV29-1; 7 nucleotides line up with TRBD1. Per the germline V gene, CDR1 is SQVTM and CDR2 is ANQGSEA. The CDR3 totals 13 residues. After removal of 5 bases from V and 3 bases from J, the junction contained 4 bases not matched to a gene. This chain's CDR3 is CSVRDSYNQPQHF. As DNA, the CDR3 is TGCAGCGTTCGGGACAGCTACAATCAGCCCCAGCATTTT.

The chain carries TRBV6-5 and TRBJ1-2, with D perhaps matching TRBD1 (5 bases). The CDR3 length is 14 residues. Trimming cost V 7 bases and J 6 bases, with 18 bases left between them. The germline V gene encodes CDR1 MNHEY and CDR2 SVGAGI. The CDR3 is CASTPGAGGDGYTF. Written as DNA, the CDR3 is TGTGCCAGCACCCCCGGGGCGGGAGGGGATGGCTACACCTTC.

The chain combines TRBV18 with TRBJ2-1; 8 positions agree with TRBD1. Per germline, CDR1 KGHSH and CDR2 LQKENI. The CDR3 is 15 amino acids. J was trimmed by 0 bases and V by 4 bases; bases with no gene match: 2. This CDR3 reads CASSLGQGSYNEQFF. CDR3 nucleotide sequence: TGTGCCAGCTCACTCGGACAGGGCTCCTACAATGAGCAGTTCTTC.

The chain combines TRBV9 with TRBJ2-1, with D unresolved. Trimming shortened V by 3 bases and J by 8 bases, and 6 bases separated the two germline ends. In germline, CDR1 is SGDLS, CDR2 YYNGEE. This CDR3 region has 11 residues. The CDR3 DNA reads TGTGCCAGCAGCGCCGACTATGAGCAGTTCTTC. It encodes CASSADYEQFF.

The CDR3 coding sequence is TGTGCCAGCAGCCGGGACAGCTCTGGAAACACCATATATTTT. Translation gives CASSRDSSGNTIYF. The chain has TRBV3-1 (or the pseudogene TRBV3-2) and TRBJ1-3; 7 nucleotides align to TRBD1. The trim removed 4 bases at V and 0 bases at J, leaving 0 bases unmatched. CDR3 length equals 14 residues. The germline gives CDR1 LGHDT, CDR2 YNNKEL (reference sequence).

The rearrangement links TRBV19 to TRBJ1-2; no definite D call. Trimming cost V 8 bases and J 8 bases, with 15 bases left between them. The CDR3 consists of 12 residues. Looked up from germline, CDR1 is LNHDA and CDR2 is SQIVND (reference sequence). The CDR3, as DNA: TGTGCCAGTTTCTCCAGGTCGCCCGGCTACACCTTC. It encodes CASFSRSPGYTF.

The V call is TRBV7-6, the J call TRBJ1-3, with 7 bases identical to TRBD1. V was pared by 5 bases and J by 3 bases, with 10 bases of the junction left unmatched. The CDR3 has 16 amino acids. Germline V CDR1 and CDR2: SGHVS, FNYEAQ. CDR3 protein: CASSVSQGISGNTIYF. CDR3 nucleotide sequence: TGTGCCAGCAGCGTGTCACAGGGGATTAGTGGAAACACCATATATTTT.

The chain couples TRBV4-2 to TRBJ2-1, with 13 bases lining up with TRBD2. CDR3 length: 15 residues. Trimming removed 3 bases from V and 7 bases from J; junction bases left unmatched: 3. CDR1 is LGHNA and CDR2 is YNFKEQ in the germline V gene. The CDR3 region has the DNA TGTGCCAGCAGCCAGGGACTAGCGGGGTATAATGAGCAGTTCTTC. It translates to CASSQGLAGYNEQFF.

The chain employs TRBV14 and TRBJ2-7; possible D gene TRBD1, 6 bases. The ends were cut back, 6 bases at V and 7 bases at J, with 25 bases in the middle. CDR1 and CDR2 (germline): SGHDN, FVKESK. This CDR3 region has 16 residues. CDR3 residues: CASSSPGDTGRGEQYF. CDR3 nucleotides: TGTGCCAGCAGTTCCCCCGGGGACACGGGAAGAGGGGAGCAGTACTTC.

The chain joins TRBV18 to TRBJ1-4; 12 bases are a match to TRBD1. CDR1 KGHSH and CDR2 LQKENI come from the germline V gene. The CDR3 runs to 14 residues. The junction had 1 base not matched to a gene; V was cut back by 4 bases and J by 7 bases. CDR3 DNA sequence: TGTGCCAGCTCACGGGACAGGGGGCGTGAAAAACTGTTTTTT. Translated: CASSRDRGREKLFF. The whole variable domain, remainder taken from reference TRBV18 and TRBJ1-4, is NAGVMQNPRHLVRRRGQEARLRCSPMKGHSHVYWYRQLPEEGLKFMVYLQKENIIDESGMPKERFSAEFPKEGPSILRIQQVVRGDSAAYFCASSRDRGREKLFFGSGTQLSVL.

The chain combines TRBV18 with TRBJ1-2; TRBD1 agrees at 7 bases. The CDR3 has 15 residues. V was clipped by 2 bases and J by 6 bases; unmatched bases: 9. In germline, CDR1 is KGHSH, CDR2 LQKENI. The CDR3 spells CASSPTTGIRDGYTF. Written as DNA, the CDR3 is TGTGCCAGCTCACCAACGACAGGGATTAGGGATGGCTACACCTTC.

The chain has TRBV10-1 and TRBJ1-6; the D is unclear. The CDR3 has 15 residues. CDR1 is WNHNN and CDR2 is SYGVQD in the germline V gene (reference sequence). V lost 0 bases, J lost 10 bases, and 13 bases lay in between. The CDR3 bases are TGCGCCAGCAGTGAGTCGCTAGGACCGGGATCACCCCTCCACTTT. Protein product: CASSESLGPGSPLHF.

In this sample, this clone turned up a few times. This chain connects TRBV7-6 to TRBJ1-3; D is unclear. CDR3 length: 14 amino acids. The ends were cut back, 0 bases at V and 8 bases at J, with 11 bases in the middle. Germline V lookup: CDR1 SGHVS, CDR2 FNYEAQ. CDR3 bases: TGTGCCAGCAGCTTAGCGCTAGGCCGAGACACCATATATTTT. Translation: CASSLALGRDTIYF.

V gene TRBV19 combines with J gene TRBJ1-1; D is unclear. CDR1 and CDR2 from the germline V gene are LNHDA and SQIVND (reference sequence). V was shortened by 5 bases and J by 5 bases, with 12 bases between the two germline ends. This CDR3 spans 13 amino acids. This CDR3 reads CASSSDILTEAFF. In nucleotides, the CDR3 is TGTGCCAGTAGTTCTGACATTTTGACTGAAGCTTTCTTT.

The DNA of the CDR3 is TGTGCCAGCAGTTATGACCCCGGGACAGGCGACTACGAGCAGTACTTC. It is translated as CASSYDPGTGDYEQYF. The chain employs TRBV6-2 or TRBV6-3 and TRBJ2-7, with 8 bases aligning to TRBD1. After removal of 3 bases from V and 3 bases from J, the junction contained 10 bases not matched to a gene. Germline V gives CDR1 MNHEY, CDR2 SVGEGT. The CDR3 is made up of 16 amino acids.

V gene TRBV19 combines with J gene TRBJ1-4; D unclear. Germline assignment: CDR1 LNHDA and CDR2 SQIVND (reference sequence). The V gene lost 1 base and the J gene lost 7 bases, with 7 bases spanning the gap. This CDR3 is built from 13 residues. The CDR3 coding sequence is TGTGCCAGTAGTATAGTAACCGGTGAAAAACTGTTTTTT. It is translated as CASSIVTGEKLFF.

The rearrangement uses TRBV5-1 and TRBJ1-1; no firm D call. V was clipped by 2 bases and J by 3 bases, with 5 bases between them. This CDR3 is 12 amino acids long. Looked up from germline, CDR1 is SGHRS and CDR2 is YFSETQ. For the CDR3, the DNA is TGCGCCAGCAGCTTTAGCGACACTGAAGCTTTCTTT. Amino acid sequence: CASSFSDTEAFF.

The chain is built from TRBV6-1 and TRBJ2-7; TRBD2 is a possible D gene (6 bases). The CDR3 runs 19 residues. V lost 2 bases to trimming and J lost 0 bases, with 23 bases between them. CDR1 is MNHNS and CDR2 is SASEGT in the germline V gene. The CDR3 sequence is CASSEYIEVWRGNSYEQYF. CDR3 nucleotides: TGTGCCAGCAGTGAATACATCGAGGTTTGGAGGGGCAACTCCTACGAGCAGTACTTC.

This chain joins TRBV19 and TRBJ1-2; 9 bases map to TRBD1. There are 13 residues in the CDR3. Germline lookup yields CDR1 LNHDA and CDR2 SQIVND (reference sequence). Unmatched junction bases numbered 8, after V lost 7 bases and J lost 8 bases. Written as DNA, the CDR3 is TGTGCCAGTAACCCACAGGGGGCCGGAGGCTACACCTTC. As protein: CASNPQGAGGYTF.

V gene TRBV19 combines with J gene TRBJ1-3; D gene unclear. The CDR3 extends over 15 amino acids. Germline V lookup: CDR1 LNHDA, CDR2 SQIVND (reference sequence). The V end lost 3 bases, the J end lost 0 bases, and 9 bases lay between the germline ends. The CDR3: CASSIGRDSGNTIYF. Here the CDR3 DNA reads TGTGCCAGTAGTATTGGTCGGGACTCTGGAAACACCATATATTTT.